This T cell receptor beta chain was observed in a study of beta chain features in type 1 diabetes. Study observations and caveats: PCR might favor shorter templates, equally in patients and controls. Among all four CD4+ subsets, Type 1 diabetes patients had TCRB CDR3s that were moderately but significantly shorter. Cells expressing TCR highly could be over-represented by cDNA sequencing.

This CDR3 has 12 amino acids. Per germline, CDR1 SNHLY and CDR2 FYNNEI. With 5 bases removed from V and 5 bases from J, the gap between germline ends came to 9 bases. The authors reverse transcribed all of the isolated RNA, so sequencing captured expressed TCRB transcripts. Using immunoSEQ multiplex PCR, the repertoire was profiled, and TCRdb retains in-frame clones only, with some absent. Of about 240,000 clones listed, over 11% were seen once; the top ten hold about 0.02%. This clone turned up a few times. The antigen is not known. Input material: naive CD4+ T cells from blood. This sequence was found in a man aged 30 to 45 with type 1 diabetes. The chain recombines TRBV2 with TRBJ2-5, with D unresolved. The CDR3 region has the DNA TGTGCCAGCAGTACGCGGCTCGAGACCCAGTACTTC. Translating it yields CASSTRLETQYF. Supplemented by reference TRBV2 and TRBJ2-5, the full variable domain reads EPEVTQTPSHQVTQMGQEVILRCVPISNHLYFYWYRQILGQKVEFLVSFYNNEISEKSEIFDDQFSVERPDGSNFTLKIRSTKLEDSAMYFCASSTRLETQYFGPGTRLLVL.